Below, one T cell receptor (beta chain) is given with its context. Its antigen is not identified. This record belongs to a study of response to subunit inactivated influenza vaccine. Regarding the study as a whole: After each seasonal influenza vaccination, few new T cells are recruited, the authors suggested.

TCRdb redid the calling of the RT-PCR reads with MiXCR, one entry per CDR3 protein. The data contain some 180,000 distinct CDR3 sequences, 9.2% of them singletons. This CDR3 comprises 16 residues. Per the germline V gene, CDR1 is SGHKS and CDR2 is YYEKEE (reference sequence). J was trimmed by 6 bases and V by 1 base; bases with no gene match: 9. This chain uses TRBV5-5 with TRBJ2-7; 11 nucleotides match TRBD2. The sequencing here drew on non-naive T cells sorted from PBMCs, taken on the day of vaccination. The receptor was isolated from a man in his forties or fifties who received an inactivated influenza vaccine. In nucleotides, the CDR3 is TGTGCCAGCAGCTTGACGCTAGCGGGGGGCCCGGGCGAGCAGTACTTC. This encodes CASSLTLAGGPGEQYF.